This T cell receptor beta chain was identified during a study of cytomegalovirus exposure and HLA in healthy donors (TCRdb year 2017). Turning to the overall study: An earlier analysis of several hundred of the donors reported 250 to 300 Gb of sequence data and some 120 million unique TCR beta sequences from around 200 million T cells. Around 320 gigabases of sequencing data and 78 million or so unique TCR sequences were included in an early release covering 550 to 800 HLA-typed donors. The genetic ancestry cluster associated with self-reported Caucasian donors included around four fifths of the 300 to 450 genotyped donors. The study aimed to test whether signatures of past pathogen exposure could be identified by cataloging public T cell receptors. Using immunosequencing, the study profiled T cell repertoires from fewer than 700 subjects and related those repertoires to cytomegalovirus serostatus. Besides the first cohort of around 670 subjects, a separate validation cohort made up of 120 different subjects was used. To predict cytomegalovirus infection status, the study brought together high-throughput TCR immunosequencing, statistical association of individual TCRs with disease status, and machine learning. In a later analysis, previously published TCR beta repertoires from 670 or so donors were re-analyzed and high-resolution HLA genotyping was added so that TCR occurrence patterns could be studied. The later analysis used no new phenotypic data to find candidate immune exposures, relying instead on TCR beta sequences and their occurrence across donors. An earlier analysis of several hundred of the donors used high-throughput TCR beta sequencing to judge whether each TCR beta V gene segment behaved as functional or pseudogenic. Alongside the repertoire data, information on donor age, sex, ethnicity and CMV serostatus was compiled. A later genetic analysis took genome-wide SNP genotypes for about 65% of the roughly 670 donors and used that subset as a discovery cohort. All discovery cohort repertoires had been generated using a single sequencing platform. HLA typing included class I and class II loci at four-digit resolution. Typing coverage differed by locus: A, B, C, DRB1 and DQB1 were typed in roughly 629-630 donors, DQA1 in about 500, DPA1 in around 580, and DPB1 in around 440. A few DR-DQ haplotypes were handled as single units for association and clustering because linkage in the cohort was strong. Among some 400 genotyped donors of the cohort, an average of approximately 240,000 unique TCR beta nucleotide sequences was sequenced per donor, of which roughly 17% were non-productive. Study-wide conclusions, independent of this receptor: Some IMGT-functional V segments, including TRBV6-2 and TRBV6-3, could not be distinguished by the 87-base-pair reads and were therefore excluded. The authors suggested that the approach could potentially be extended to other disease states and immunological phenotypes. In a later analysis, HLA-associated TCR beta chains were found to be more clonally expanded and to have lower generation probabilities than equally common non-associated chains. Cytomegalovirus status was reported to be diagnosed by the classifier with high specificity and sensitivity in both the original and validation cohorts. When HLA alleles, especially DR and DQ, strongly co-occurred, attributing TCR associations to individual alleles was difficult. According to a later analysis, most CMV-associated TCR beta chains appeared to be HLA-restricted, and the HLA associations seemed to be driven largely by CMV exposure. A few of the identified cytomegalovirus-associated TCR beta chains were confirmed in vitro to be specific for cytomegalovirus antigens. V-gene and J-gene trimming of TCR beta chains was associated with a missense DCLRE1C variant in a later genetic analysis, and the association was replicated in an independent cohort. In the study, approximately 150 TCR beta chains were listed as associated with cytomegalovirus. In a later analysis, over 15,000 TCR beta sequences were associated with specific HLA alleles at a false discovery rate of 0.05. A later analysis found that TCR association rates varied across HLA loci, with DRB1 alleles showing the most associated TCRs and HLA-C alleles the fewest. Most TCR sequences were observed very rarely across donors, whereas some public TCRs were present in many individuals. The earlier analysis of 587 of the donors excluded roughly 17 rarely observed V segments, including chromosome 9 orphons, because counts were too low. In a later analysis, several top co-occurrence clusters were reported to appear linked to parvovirus B19, influenza, CMV and Epstein-Barr virus. In a later genetic analysis, fewer N-insertions in productive TCRs were reported among donors in an Asian-associated ancestry cluster than the 666-donor mean. Only TCR beta chains were sequenced in this cohort, and the absence of alpha or paired-chain data limited detectable features. A group of highly shared sequence variants was considered likely to be a technical artifact of the sequencing pipeline. Linkage disequilibrium might explain the correlated functional status among segregating V segments, but an unknown experimental factor could not be excluded. Broadly in line with IMGT annotations, most TCR beta V segments showed up in productive rearrangements about 87% or about 30% of the time in an earlier analysis of 587 of the donors. A further reported finding was that TCR beta sequences accurately predicted the HLA-A and HLA-B alleles for most subjects in the first cohort. Because HLA typing was missing for some donors at each locus, association tests included only the typed subset. Presence/absence analyses assumed roughly uniform sequencing depth across donors, an assumption that may not hold. For the cohort, immune exposure information was limited to CMV serostatus.

In total, more than 500 healthy bone marrow donors made up the cohort. At the time of sampling, all cohort members were nominally healthy, though unrecorded immune exposures were likely present. The donor was CMV seronegative and was included in the group of a few hundred seronegative cohort members. Each donor provided a peripheral blood sample, and peripheral blood mononuclear cells were used for TCR beta sequencing. The Qiagen DNeasy Blood Extraction Kit was used to extract genomic DNA from the blood cell samples. Taken from the germline V gene (reference sequence), the CDR1 and CDR2 loops are DFQATT and SNEGSKA. The junction shows trimming of 0 bases on V and 6 bases on J, plus 3 bases between the germline ends. Reading from cysteine to phenylalanine, the CDR3 counts 11 amino acids. CDR3 DNA only is kept here, 33 bases in frame from base 1. Library preparation employed the immunoSEQ multiplex PCR assay. For the multiplex PCR, a mixture combining 60 forward primers for TCR Vbeta segments and 13 reverse primers for TCR Jbeta segments was used. Amplification of the CDR3 region of rearranged TCR beta genes was performed with a multiplex PCR assay on genomic DNA. Amplified TCR beta libraries were sequenced as 87-base-pair reads on the Illumina HiSeq System. The authors' analysis ran thus. In a later analysis, 77 million or so unique TCR beta chains were counted across the approximately 640 repertoires, and roughly 11 million of these chains were shared by at least two donors. To remove PCR and sequencing errors, raw reads were error-corrected and collapsed into unique sequences using a nearest-neighbor algorithm that merged closely related sequences. Alignment of CDR3 sequences to IMGT reference sequences was used to assign V, D and J gene segments. For a sequence to be retained, a match of at least six nucleotides was required to both a V gene segment and a J gene segment. A rearrangement was called productive if the CDR3 had no stop codons and remained in frame with V and J, and every other rearrangement was called non-productive. Following IMGT convention, CDR3 was defined as the stretch from the second conserved V-encoded cysteine up to the conserved J-encoded phenylalanine. In an earlier analysis of some 550 of the donors, sequences lacking an unambiguous match to a single V gene segment were excluded. In an earlier analysis of approximately 560 of the donors, a V segment was called functional when productive rearrangements were above 56.7%, and segregating when the standard deviation between donors exceeded 5%. A statistical classification framework was built to diagnose cytomegalovirus status from the catalog of TCR beta chain sequences. In a later analysis, V and J genes were assigned by comparing TCR nucleotide sequences against IMGT/GENE-DB human TR gene sequences. Using the TCRdist pipeline, a later analysis assigned CDR3 sequences along with most-parsimonious VDJ recombination scenarios. In a later analysis, each TCR beta chain was defined by its CDR3 amino acid sequence together with its V-gene family, and reads lacking a unique V-gene family were excluded. As a way to deal with suspected cross-contamination and a sequencing artifact, a later analysis dropped hundreds of nucleotide sequences that were highly shared and had low generation probability. In a later analysis, a clonal expansion index was calculated for each public chain from normalized within-repertoire ranks of inferred template counts. In a later analysis, generation probabilities were computed using a VDJ recombination model fitted to out-of-frame rearrangements, and the results were checked against IGoR. In a later analysis, hypergeometric tests were used to score TCR-TCR, TCR-HLA and TCR-CMV co-occurrence, with a repertoire-size bias correction applied to TCR pairs. To estimate false discovery rates, a later analysis permuted the HLA or CMV assignments 20 times. In a later analysis, co-occurring TCRs were grouped using DBSCAN, and TCRdist sequence similarity was added for clustering within HLA-allele-positive subsets. Repertoires with fewer than 30,000 or more than 120,000 public chains, plus five repertoires with anomalous nucleotide sharing, were excluded from co-occurrence clustering. TCRdb's version of the immuneACCESS table is confined to in-frame rearrangements and falls short of the full clone set. An unresolved V gene accounts for under half of the shortfall where checked; the remainder is of unknown origin. V, J and clone size are those of that table, while D and trimming were read from the DNA. This sample has approximately 170,000 clones in its table, and approximately 88% of those were observed once. The top ten clonotypes cover roughly 1.2% of the sample.

A remark on this clone: No cognate antigen has been identified for it. No per-base quality is available; no much larger clone lies one base away.

The sequence joins TRBV20-1 to TRBJ2-1; no D gene call is confident. Sample: PBMCs. This receptor was taken from a boy younger than 10 in good health and CMV-seronegative. CDR3 reads: CSARDLNEQFF. The DNA sequence is TGCAGTGCTAGAGATCTCAATGAGCAGTTCTTC.